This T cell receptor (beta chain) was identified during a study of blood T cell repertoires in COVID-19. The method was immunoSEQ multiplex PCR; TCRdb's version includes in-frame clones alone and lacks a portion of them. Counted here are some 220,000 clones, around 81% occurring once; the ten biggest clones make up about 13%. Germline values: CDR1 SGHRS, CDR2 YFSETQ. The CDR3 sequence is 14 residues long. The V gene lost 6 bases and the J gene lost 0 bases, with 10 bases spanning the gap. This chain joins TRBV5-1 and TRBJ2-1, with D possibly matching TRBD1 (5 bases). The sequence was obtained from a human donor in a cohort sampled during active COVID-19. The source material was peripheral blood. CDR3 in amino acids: CASNSQGSYNEQFF. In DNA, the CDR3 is TGCGCCAGCAATTCCCAGGGCTCCTACAATGAGCAGTTCTTC.